The present T cell receptor beta chain was sequenced within a study of CD8 T cells in ankylosing spondylitis. Findings and limits, study-wide: Some motif variants had been reported before (in reactive arthritis synovial fluid and blood).

Remarks on this clonotype: Antigen specificity is unknown.

Quantitative 5'-RACE with molecular barcodes produced the TCR beta libraries. TCRdb fed the 5' RACE reads into MiXCR, producing one record per CDR3 protein. This table holds around 120,000 distinct CDR3 sequences, around 8.5% found once. The CDR3 contains 18 residues. V lost 6 bases to trimming and J lost 3 bases; unmatched junction nucleotides: 10. Sample: blood, either unsorted or a sorted T cell fraction (not recorded which). The TCR sequence derives from a male donor with ankylosing spondylitis or in good health (not recorded which). The rearrangement joins TRBV12-3 or TRBV12-4 to TRBJ2-2; 13 bases align to TRBD2. The CDR3 loop is CASSSPGLAGLDTGELFF. In DNA, the CDR3 is TGTGCCAGCAGCTCTCCGGGACTAGCGGGATTGGACACCGGGGAGCTGTTTTTT.